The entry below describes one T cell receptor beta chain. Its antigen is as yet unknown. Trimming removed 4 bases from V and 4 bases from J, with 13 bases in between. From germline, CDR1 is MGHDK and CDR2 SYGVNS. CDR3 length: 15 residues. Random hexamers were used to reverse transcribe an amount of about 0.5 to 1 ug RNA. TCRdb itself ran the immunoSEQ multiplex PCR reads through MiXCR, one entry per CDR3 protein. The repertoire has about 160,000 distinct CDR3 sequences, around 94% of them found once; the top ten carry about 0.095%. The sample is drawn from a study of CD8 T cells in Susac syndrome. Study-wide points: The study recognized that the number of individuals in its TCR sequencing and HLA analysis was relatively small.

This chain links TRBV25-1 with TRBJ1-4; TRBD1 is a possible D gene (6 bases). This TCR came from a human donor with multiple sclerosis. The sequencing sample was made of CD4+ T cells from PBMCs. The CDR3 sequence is CASSGLDRSNEKLFF. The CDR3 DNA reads TGTGCCAGCAGTGGGCTAGACAGGAGTAATGAAAAACTGTTTTTT.